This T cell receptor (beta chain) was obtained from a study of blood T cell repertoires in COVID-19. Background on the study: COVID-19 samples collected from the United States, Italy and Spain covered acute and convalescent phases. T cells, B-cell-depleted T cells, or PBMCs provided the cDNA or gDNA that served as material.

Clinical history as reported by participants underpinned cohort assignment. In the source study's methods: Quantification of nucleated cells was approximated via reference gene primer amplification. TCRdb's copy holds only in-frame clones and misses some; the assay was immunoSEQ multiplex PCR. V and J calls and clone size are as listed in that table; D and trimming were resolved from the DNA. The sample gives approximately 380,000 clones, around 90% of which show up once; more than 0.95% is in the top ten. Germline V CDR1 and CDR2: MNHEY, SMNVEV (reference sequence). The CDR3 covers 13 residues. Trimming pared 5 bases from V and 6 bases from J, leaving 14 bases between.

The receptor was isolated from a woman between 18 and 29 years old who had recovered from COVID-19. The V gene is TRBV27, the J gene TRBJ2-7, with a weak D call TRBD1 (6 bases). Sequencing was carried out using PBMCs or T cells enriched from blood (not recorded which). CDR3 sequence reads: CASSPYREREQYF. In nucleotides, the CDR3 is TGTGCCAGCAGTCCCTACAGGGAACGCGAGCAGTACTTC.